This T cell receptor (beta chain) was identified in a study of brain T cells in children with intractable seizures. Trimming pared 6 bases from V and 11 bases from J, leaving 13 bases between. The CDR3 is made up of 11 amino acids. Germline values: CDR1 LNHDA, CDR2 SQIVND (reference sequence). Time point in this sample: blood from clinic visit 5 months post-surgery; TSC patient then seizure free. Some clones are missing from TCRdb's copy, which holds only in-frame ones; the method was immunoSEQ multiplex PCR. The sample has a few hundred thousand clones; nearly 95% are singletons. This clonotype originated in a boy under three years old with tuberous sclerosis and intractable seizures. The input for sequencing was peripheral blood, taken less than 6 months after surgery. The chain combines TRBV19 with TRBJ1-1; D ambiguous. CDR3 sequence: CASSLPPRAFF. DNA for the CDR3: TGTGCCAGTAGCCTACCCCCCCGGGCTTTCTTT.